A single sample is the source of the 18 T cell receptor beta chains below, sequenced in a study of blood T cell repertoires in COVID-19. The assay was immunoSEQ multiplex PCR, and TCRdb's table has in-frame clones only and misses some. Of 65,000 to 90,000 clones in the sample, 79% were seen once. Sequencing was carried out using peripheral blood. The receptors come from a man aged 55 to 69 with active or convalescent COVID-19.

V usage is TRBV15 and J usage is TRBJ1-5; D is uncertain. V dropped 0 bases and J dropped 7 bases, with 7 bases sitting between them. This CDR3 is 13 amino acids long. The V gene's germline CDR1 is LNHNV and CDR2 YYDKDF (reference sequence). CDR3 protein: CATSRDSSQPQHF. The CDR3 DNA reads TGTGCCACCAGCAGAGATTCGTCGCAGCCCCAGCATTTT.

This chain joins TRBV2 and TRBJ1-1; 7 nucleotides match TRBD1. The germline V gene encodes CDR1 SNHLY and CDR2 FYNNEI. After removal of 5 bases from V and 1 base from J, the junction contained 4 bases not matched to a gene. This CDR3 contains 14 residues. The CDR3 spells CASSTTGKNTEAFF. CDR3 sequence (DNA): TGTGCCAGCAGTACGACAGGGAAGAACACTGAAGCTTTCTTT.

The chain has TRBV2 and TRBJ2-6; TRBD2 might be the D (5 bases). Germline lookup yields CDR1 SNHLY and CDR2 FYNNEI. The CDR3 sequence is 15 residues long. V was trimmed by 7 bases and J by 1 base, leaving 11 bases between them. CDR3 sequence: CASKGLLSGANVLTF. The CDR3 nucleotides are TGTGCCAGCAAAGGACTCCTGTCTGGGGCCAACGTCCTGACTTTC. The whole variable domain, remainder taken from reference TRBV2 and TRBJ2-6, is EPEVTQTPSHQVTQMGQEVILRCVPISNHLYFYWYRQILGQKVEFLVSFYNNEISEKSEIFDDQFSVERPDGSNFTLKIRSTKLEDSAMYFCASKGLLSGANVLTFGAGSRLTVL.

The chain combines TRBV7-2 with TRBJ1-4; a possible D gene is TRBD1 (5 bases). The CDR3 sequence is 16 residues long. V was cut by 2 bases and J by 4 bases, with 14 bases left in between. Germline loops: CDR1 SGHTA, CDR2 FQGNSA. The chain's CDR3 is CASSLHVWGGNEKLFF. CDR3 nucleotide sequence: TGTGCCAGCAGCTTACACGTTTGGGGGGGTAATGAAAAACTGTTTTTT.

The chain joins TRBV5-1 to TRBJ1-6; D is perhaps TRBD1 (6 bases). Trimming took 6 bases from V and 7 from J, leaving 17 bases between them. In germline, CDR1 is SGHRS, CDR2 YFSETQ. The CDR3 totals 15 residues. CDR3 loop: CASTTAGDPNSPLHF. Written as DNA, the CDR3 is TGCGCCAGCACCACCGCAGGGGACCCCAATTCACCCCTCCACTTT.

The J gene is TRBJ1-6, the V gene TRBV18, with TRBD1 matching over 7 bases. The J segment lost 2 bases and the V segment lost 6 bases, leaving 4 bases of the junction unmatched. Germline CDR1 and CDR2: KGHSH and LQKENI. CDR3 size: 15 residues. The CDR3 loop is CASSRDRTYNSPLHF. In nucleotides, the CDR3 is TGTGCCAGCTCTCGGGACAGAACCTATAATTCACCCCTCCACTTT.

The V and J genes are TRBV21-1 and TRBJ1-1. TRBV21-1 is designated a pseudogene. This CDR3 has 16 amino acids. In DNA, the CDR3 is TGTGCCAGCAGCCCCCGGGAATTTTTGCGGAGCACTGAAGCTTTCTTT. This encodes CASSPREFLRSTEAFF.

The chain joins TRBV12-1 to TRBJ1-4; TRBD1 was called by the table and not checked on the DNA. TRBV12-1 is flagged as a pseudogene. This CDR3 has 17 residues. The DNA of the CDR3 is TGTGCCAGCAGCTTTGCGAATTCCGACAGGGTTTATGAAAAACTGTTTTTT. Translated: CASSFANSDRVYEKLFF.

This sequence joins TRBV7-9 and TRBJ2-1; 8 bases agree with TRBD2. This CDR3 has 13 amino acids. The germline V gene encodes CDR1 SEHNR and CDR2 FQNEAQ (reference sequence). V trimming: 7 bases; J trimming: 10 bases; junction bases outside the gene matches: 9. CDR3 protein: CASNTGTRLEQFF. CDR3 DNA sequence: TGTGCCAGCAACACCGGGACTAGGTTGGAGCAGTTCTTC.

The chain has TRBV6-1 and TRBJ1-2; D is unclear. CDR1 and CDR2 (germline): MNHNS, SASEGT. Trimming took off 1 base at V and 8 bases at J, with 14 bases between the two ends. CDR3 length: 14 residues. The CDR3 nucleotides read TGTGCCAGCAGTGAAGGGCCGAGGAGCTGGGGCTACACCTTC. This gives the protein CASSEGPRSWGYTF.

This clone has only a few counts. This chain joins TRBV2 and TRBJ1-5, with D unclear. The V gene's germline CDR1 is SNHLY and CDR2 FYNNEI. The CDR3 runs to 14 residues. V was clipped by 6 bases and J by 3 bases, with 12 bases between them. CDR3 nucleotides: TGTGCCAGCAGAGACCGGGATCACAATCAGCCCCAGCATTTT. Residues: CASRDRDHNQPQHF.

CDR3 coding DNA: TGTGCCACCAGTGACCCCAGGGGAGGGGACACTGAAGCTTTCTTT. Protein: CATSDPRGGDTEAFF. The chain carries TRBV24-1 and TRBJ1-1, with D tentatively TRBD1 (6 bases). The CDR3 covers 15 residues. V was pared by 4 bases and J by 3 bases, with 14 bases between. From germline, CDR1 is KGHDR and CDR2 SFDVKD.

By proportion, this clone is medium-sized. V gene TRBV4-1 combines with J gene TRBJ2-5; a possible D gene is TRBD2 (5 bases). This CDR3 is 15 amino acids long. The V gene's germline CDR1 is MGHRA and CDR2 YSYEKL. Trimming removed 1 base at V and 2 bases at J, with 11 bases between. CDR3 sequence: CASSQVYREQETQYF. DNA for the CDR3: TGCGCCAGCAGCCAAGTGTACCGGGAACAAGAGACCCAGTACTTC.

The rearrangement joins TRBV18 to TRBJ2-1, with a tentative D call TRBD1 (6 bases). Trimming removed 3 bases from V and 6 bases from J, with 12 bases in between. This CDR3 has 14 residues. Germline V gene data show CDR1 as KGHSH and CDR2 as LQKENI. For the CDR3, the DNA is TGTGCCAGCTCACCGGGGACACCCCGCAATGAGCAGTTCTTC. Translating gives CASSPGTPRNEQFF.

The chain carries TRBV3-1 (or the pseudogene TRBV3-2) and TRBJ2-3, with TRBD2 as a possible D gene (5 bases). This CDR3 has 15 residues. V gave up 0 bases and J gave up 6 bases, with 13 bases separating them. The germline gives CDR1 LGHDT, CDR2 YNNKEL (reference sequence). This CDR3 reads CASSQDVATSDTQYF. The CDR3 coding sequence is TGTGCCAGCAGCCAAGATGTAGCGACTTCCGATACGCAGTATTTT.

The chain recombines TRBV19 with TRBJ2-7, with 8 positions matching TRBD2. V lost 9 bases and J lost 2; bases outside the gene matches: 12. The CDR3 is 15 residues long. CDR1 and CDR2 (germline): LNHDA, SQIVND (reference sequence). The CDR3 DNA follows: TGTGCCAGCACCCTCCGGGAGGGATTCGCCTACGAGCAGTACTTC. Its protein is CASTLREGFAYEQYF.

The chain links TRBV4-3 to TRBJ1-2, with unresolved D. Germline V CDR1 and CDR2: LGHNA, YSLEER. V was clipped by 0 bases and J by 2 bases, with 19 bases between them. The CDR3 totals 18 residues. The CDR3 loop reads CASSQDGSRSHTNYGYTF. Written as DNA, the CDR3 is TGCGCCAGCAGCCAAGATGGTTCGAGGTCGCATACAAACTATGGCTACACCTTC.

This clone was counted once. The genes are TRBV7-8 and TRBJ2-7, with a weak D call TRBD2 (5 bases). The germline gives CDR1 SGHVS, CDR2 FQNEAQ. There are 12 residues in the CDR3. Trimming took off 5 bases at V and 7 bases at J, with 12 bases between the two ends. The CDR3 is CASSRTVGEQYF. In nucleotides, the CDR3 is TGTGCCAGCAGCCGGACTGTCGGGGAGCAGTACTTC.